This T cell receptor (beta chain) originates from a study of blood T cell repertoires in COVID-19. Overall study: Some COVID-19 samples were acute and others convalescent; all came from the United States, Italy and Spain. The analysed material was cDNA or gDNA that came from T cells, B-cell-depleted T cells, or PBMCs.

Under the authors' procedure: Reference gene primer amplification gave nucleated cell count estimates. The data were produced by immunoSEQ multiplex PCR, yet TCRdb's version contains in-frame clones alone and is incomplete. V, J and clone size reflect that table, while D and trimming were determined from the DNA. The profile shows 150,000 to 160,000 clones, roughly nine tenths of them singletons. The CDR3 spans 13 residues. The germline CDR1 and CDR2 sequences are LNHNV and YYDKDF (reference sequence). The V end was cut by 4 bases, the J end by 6 bases, with 10 bases between. Sequencing was performed on peripheral blood. The receptor's source is a woman in her thirties or forties with acute or convalescent COVID-19. This chain uses TRBV15 with TRBJ1-5; D is unresolved. CDR3 region: CATSNLPSQPQHF. The CDR3 DNA reads as TGTGCCACCAGCAACCTGCCCAGTCAGCCCCAGCATTTT. Variable domain in full (rest from reference TRBV15 and TRBJ1-5): DAMVIQNPRYQVTQFGKPVTLSCSQTLNHNVMYWYQQKSSQAPKLLFHYYDKDFNNEADTPDNFQSRRPNTSFCFLDIRSPGLGDTAMYLCATSNLPSQPQHFGDGTRLSIL.